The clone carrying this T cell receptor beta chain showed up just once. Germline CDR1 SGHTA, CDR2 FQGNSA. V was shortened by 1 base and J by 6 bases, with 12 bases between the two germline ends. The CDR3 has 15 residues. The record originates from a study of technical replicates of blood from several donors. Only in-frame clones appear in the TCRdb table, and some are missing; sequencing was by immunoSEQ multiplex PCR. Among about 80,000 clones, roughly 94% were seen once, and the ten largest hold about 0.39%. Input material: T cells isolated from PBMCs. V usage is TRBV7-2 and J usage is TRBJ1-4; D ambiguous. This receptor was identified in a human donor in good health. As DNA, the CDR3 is TGTGCCAGCAGCTTAGTTGGAGGTCTTGATGAAAAACTGTTTTTT. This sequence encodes CASSLVGGLDEKLFF.